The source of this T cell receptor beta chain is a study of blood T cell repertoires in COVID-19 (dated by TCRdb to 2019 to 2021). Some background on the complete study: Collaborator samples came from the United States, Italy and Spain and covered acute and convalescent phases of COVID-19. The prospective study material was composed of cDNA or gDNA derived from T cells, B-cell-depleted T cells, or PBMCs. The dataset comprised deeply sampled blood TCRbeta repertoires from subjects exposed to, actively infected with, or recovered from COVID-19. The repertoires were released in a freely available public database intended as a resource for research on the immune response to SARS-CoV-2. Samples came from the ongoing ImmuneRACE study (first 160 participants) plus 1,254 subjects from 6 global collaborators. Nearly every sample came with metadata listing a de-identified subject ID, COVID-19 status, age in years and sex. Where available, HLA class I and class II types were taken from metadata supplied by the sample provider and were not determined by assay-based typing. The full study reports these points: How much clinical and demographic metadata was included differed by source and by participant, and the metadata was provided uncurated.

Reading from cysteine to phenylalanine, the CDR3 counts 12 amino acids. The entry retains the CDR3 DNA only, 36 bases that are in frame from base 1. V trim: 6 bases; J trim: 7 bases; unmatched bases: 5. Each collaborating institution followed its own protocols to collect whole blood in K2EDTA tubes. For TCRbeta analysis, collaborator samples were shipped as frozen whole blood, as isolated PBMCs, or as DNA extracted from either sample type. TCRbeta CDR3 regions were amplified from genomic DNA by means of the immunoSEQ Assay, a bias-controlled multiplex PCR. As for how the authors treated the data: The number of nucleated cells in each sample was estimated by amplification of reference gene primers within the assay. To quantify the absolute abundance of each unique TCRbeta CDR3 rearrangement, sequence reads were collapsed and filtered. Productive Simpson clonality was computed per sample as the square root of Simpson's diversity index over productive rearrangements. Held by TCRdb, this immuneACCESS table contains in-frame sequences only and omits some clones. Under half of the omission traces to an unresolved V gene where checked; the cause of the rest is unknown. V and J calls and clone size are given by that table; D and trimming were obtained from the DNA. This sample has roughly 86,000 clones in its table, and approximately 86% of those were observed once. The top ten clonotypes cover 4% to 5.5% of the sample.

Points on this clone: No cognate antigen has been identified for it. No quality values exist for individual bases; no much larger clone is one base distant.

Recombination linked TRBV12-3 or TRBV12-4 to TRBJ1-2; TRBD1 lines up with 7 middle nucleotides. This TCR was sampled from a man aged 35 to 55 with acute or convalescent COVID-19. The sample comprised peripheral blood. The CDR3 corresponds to CASSPTGSGYTF. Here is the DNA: TGTGCCAGCAGCCCGACAGGGAGTGGCTACACCTTC.